The source of this T cell receptor (beta chain) is a study of blood T cell repertoires in COVID-19. Study context: In each case, the material was cDNA or gDNA derived from T cells, B-cell-depleted T cells, or PBMCs.

The assay was immunoSEQ multiplex PCR, and TCRdb's table has in-frame clones only and misses some. Of 250,000 to 350,000 clones listed, roughly 90% are singletons. Trimming pared 4 bases from V and 8 bases from J, leaving 11 bases between. CDR1 is MNHNY, CDR2 SVGAGI, per germline (reference sequence). This CDR3 contains 12 residues. The clonotype originates from a young man with active or convalescent COVID-19. The chain combines TRBV6-6 with TRBJ1-2; D is ambiguous. Sequencing was done on a sample of peripheral blood. The CDR3 sequence is CASSSPGGGYTF. The CDR3 DNA is TGTGCCAGCAGTTCCCCAGGTGGGGGCTACACCTTC.